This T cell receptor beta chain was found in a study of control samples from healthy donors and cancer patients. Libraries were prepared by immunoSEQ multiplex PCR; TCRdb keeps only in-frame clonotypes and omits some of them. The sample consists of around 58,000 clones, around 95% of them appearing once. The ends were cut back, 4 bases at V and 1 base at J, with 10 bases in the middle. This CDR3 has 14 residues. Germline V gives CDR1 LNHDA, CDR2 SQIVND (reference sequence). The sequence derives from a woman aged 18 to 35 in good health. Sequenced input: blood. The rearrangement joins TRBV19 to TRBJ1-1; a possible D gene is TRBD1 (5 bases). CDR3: CASSNWGGNTEAFF. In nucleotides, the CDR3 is TGTGCCAGTAGTAATTGGGGGGGGAACACTGAAGCTTTCTTT.